A selection of T cell receptor beta chains follows, all from one sample in a study of blood T cells in healthy people across ages. TCRdb itself ran the 5' RACE reads through MiXCR, one entry per CDR3 protein. The data contain about 1 million distinct CDR3 sequences, 40% to 45% of them singletons. Source material: blood. The receptors derive from an older woman in good health. Each CDR3 is given with its conserved first and last residue. Fields, in order: J gene, D gene, clone size, V gene, CDR3 protein, CDR3 DNA. A D gene is named only where the DNA matches it firmly. The listing skips clone size in some rows; elsewhere it reads once, few, many or a size class.

J gene: TRBJ2-1; D gene: TRBD2; clone size: few; V gene: TRBV7-9; CDR3 protein: CASNPMGLAVYNEQFF; CDR3 DNA: TGTGCCAGCAACCCCATGGGGCTAGCGGTCTACAATGAGCAGTTCTTC
J gene: TRBJ2-4; D gene: TRBD2; clone size: NA; V gene: TRBV4-1; CDR3 protein: CASSSAGGLAKNIQYF; CDR3 DNA: TGCGCCAGCAGCTCCGCGGGGGGGTTAGCCAAAAACATTCAGTACTTC
J gene: TRBJ1-6; D gene: NA; clone size: NA; V gene: TRBV27; CDR3 protein: CASSGKTAYNSPLHF; CDR3 DNA: TGTGCCAGCAGTGGAAAGACAGCTTATAATTCACCCCTCCACTTT
J gene: TRBJ2-1; D gene: TRBD2; clone size: NA; V gene: TRBV20-1; CDR3 protein: CSASGLAGGPWREQFF; CDR3 DNA: TGCAGTGCTAGTGGTTTAGCGGGAGGGCCTTGGCGCGAGCAGTTCTTC
J gene: TRBJ2-7; D gene: TRBD1; clone size: NA; V gene: TRBV3-1; CDR3 protein: CASSPSTRTGVTYEQYF; CDR3 DNA: TGTGCCAGCAGCCCTTCTACTCGGACAGGGGTCACCTACGAGCAGTACTTC
J gene: TRBJ2-7; D gene: NA; clone size: many; V gene: TRBV27; CDR3 protein: CASSTGLLHEQYF; CDR3 DNA: TGTGCCAGCAGTACAGGGTTGCTGCACGAGCAGTACTTC
J gene: TRBJ2-1; D gene: TRBD2; clone size: NA; V gene: TRBV7-8; CDR3 protein: CASSSSSGRAYNEQFF; CDR3 DNA: TGTGCCAGCAGCTCATCTAGCGGGAGGGCCTACAATGAGCAGTTCTTC
J gene: TRBJ2-1; D gene: NA; clone size: NA; V gene: TRBV7-6; CDR3 protein: CASSLARSGWPSGNEQFF; CDR3 DNA: TGTGCCAGCAGCTTAGCGCGTTCGGGATGGCCCTCGGGCAATGAGCAGTTCTTC
J gene: TRBJ2-3; D gene: TRBD2; clone size: few; V gene: TRBV9; CDR3 protein: CASSPRLAGITDTQYF; CDR3 DNA: TGTGCCAGCAGCCCCCGACTAGCGGGGATCACAGATACGCAGTATTTT
J gene: TRBJ2-7; D gene: NA; clone size: NA; V gene: TRBV27; CDR3 protein: CTSRQASGFAYEQYF; CDR3 DNA: TGTACCAGCAGACAGGCGTCCGGGTTTGCCTACGAGCAGTACTTC
J gene: TRBJ2-6; D gene: NA; clone size: many; V gene: TRBV10-3; CDR3 protein: CAISIQGAGANVLTF; CDR3 DNA: TGTGCCATCAGCATACAGGGTGCTGGGGCCAACGTCCTGACTTTC
J gene: TRBJ1-6; D gene: NA; clone size: NA; V gene: TRBV4-2; CDR3 protein: CASSHFEGFSPLHF; CDR3 DNA: TGTGCCAGCAGCCACTTCGAGGGGTTCTCACCCCTCCACTTT
J gene: TRBJ2-5; D gene: NA; clone size: few; V gene: TRBV6-1; CDR3 protein: CASSEATPGTWGLQETQYF; CDR3 DNA: TGTGCCAGCAGTGAAGCTACCCCCGGGACTTGGGGCCTTCAAGAGACCCAGTACTTC
J gene: TRBJ2-1; D gene: TRBD2; clone size: NA; V gene: TRBV12-3/TRBV12-4; CDR3 protein: CASSILAGGGMNEQFF; CDR3 DNA: TGTGCCAGCAGTATACTAGCGGGAGGGGGTATGAATGAGCAGTTCTTC
J gene: TRBJ2-2; D gene: TRBD2; clone size: few; V gene: TRBV7-2; CDR3 protein: CASSRGGLARNTGELFF; CDR3 DNA: TGTGCCAGCAGCCGCGGGGGGCTAGCGAGGAACACCGGGGAGCTGTTTTTT
J gene: TRBJ2-5; D gene: NA; clone size: NA; V gene: TRBV19; CDR3 protein: CASSIGADRETQYF; CDR3 DNA: TGTGCCAGTAGTATAGGAGCGGATCGGGAGACCCAGTACTTC
J gene: TRBJ2-6; D gene: NA; clone size: NA; V gene: TRBV10-3; CDR3 protein: CAIRDPDIVSGANVLTF; CDR3 DNA: TGTGCCATCAGGGACCCTGATATAGTCTCTGGGGCCAACGTCCTGACTTTC
J gene: TRBJ2-7; D gene: NA; clone size: NA; V gene: TRBV6-1; CDR3 protein: CASRQAGKPDWTSSYEQYF; CDR3 DNA: TGTGCCAGCCGACAGGCAGGGAAACCCGACTGGACGAGCTCCTACGAGCAGTACTTC
J gene: TRBJ1-4; D gene: NA; clone size: many; V gene: TRBV11-2; CDR3 protein: CASERNTNEKLFF; CDR3 DNA: TGTGCCAGCGAAAGGAATACTAATGAAAAACTGTTTTTT
J gene: TRBJ2-3; D gene: NA; clone size: few; V gene: TRBV5-1; CDR3 protein: CASSPTTDRTDTQYF; CDR3 DNA: TGCGCCAGCAGCCCGACCACGGACCGCACAGATACGCAGTATTTT
J gene: TRBJ2-7; D gene: TRBD2; clone size: NA; V gene: TRBV4-1; CDR3 protein: CASSQAIAGAYEQYF; CDR3 DNA: TGCGCCAGCAGCCAAGCAATAGCGGGGGCTTACGAGCAGTACTTC
J gene: TRBJ2-3; D gene: NA; clone size: NA; V gene: TRBV27; CDR3 protein: CASGEFDTDTQYF; CDR3 DNA: TGTGCCAGCGGAGAATTTGACACAGATACGCAGTATTTT
J gene: TRBJ2-2; D gene: NA; clone size: NA; V gene: TRBV6-2/TRBV6-3; CDR3 protein: CASTNSRTGELFF; CDR3 DNA: TGTGCCAGCACCAACTCGCGGACCGGGGAGCTGTTTTTT
J gene: TRBJ1-4; D gene: TRBD1; clone size: NA; V gene: TRBV18; CDR3 protein: CASSPGQDEKLFF; CDR3 DNA: TGTGCCAGCTCACCGGGACAGGATGAAAAACTGTTTTTT
J gene: TRBJ2-7; D gene: TRBD1; clone size: few; V gene: TRBV5-1; CDR3 protein: CASSSGQGVTYEQYF; CDR3 DNA: TGCGCCAGCAGCTCCGGACAGGGTGTAACCTACGAGCAGTACTTC
J gene: TRBJ2-3; D gene: TRBD2; clone size: NA; V gene: TRBV11-3; CDR3 protein: CASSFWTSGSKTDTQYF; CDR3 DNA: TGTGCCAGCAGCTTTTGGACTAGCGGGAGTAAGACAGATACGCAGTATTTT
J gene: TRBJ2-1; D gene: NA; clone size: NA; V gene: TRBV24-1; CDR3 protein: CATSGQQLGEQFF; CDR3 DNA: TGTGCCACCAGTGGCCAGCAGTTAGGAGAGCAGTTCTTC
J gene: TRBJ2-7; D gene: NA; clone size: NA; V gene: TRBV29-1; CDR3 protein: CSVEGRDKQYF; CDR3 DNA: TGCAGCGTTGAGGGCAGGGACAAGCAGTACTTC
J gene: TRBJ2-1; D gene: NA; clone size: NA; V gene: TRBV12-5; CDR3 protein: CASGLFVGELTYNEQFF; CDR3 DNA: TGTGCTAGTGGTTTGTTTGTAGGGGAATTGACCTACAATGAGCAGTTCTTC
J gene: TRBJ2-5; D gene: NA; clone size: once; V gene: TRBV12-3/TRBV12-4; CDR3 protein: CASSLRAQYNEQYF; CDR3 DNA: TGTGCCAGCAGTTTAAGGGCCCAGTACAATGAGCAGTACTTC
J gene: TRBJ2-2; D gene: NA; clone size: few; V gene: TRBV5-1; CDR3 protein: CASSFAGTGELFF; CDR3 DNA: TGCGCCAGCAGCTTCGCGGGTACCGGGGAGCTGTTTTTT
J gene: TRBJ2-1; D gene: TRBD1; clone size: NA; V gene: TRBV5-6; CDR3 protein: CASSMDRPREQFF; CDR3 DNA: TGTGCCAGCAGCATGGACAGGCCCAGGGAGCAGTTCTTC
J gene: TRBJ2-7; D gene: NA; clone size: NA; V gene: TRBV7-9; CDR3 protein: CASSLGEAPKDEQYF; CDR3 DNA: TGTGCCAGCAGCCTCGGGGAGGCCCCGAAGGACGAGCAGTACTTC
J gene: TRBJ2-7; D gene: TRBD2; clone size: NA; V gene: TRBV2; CDR3 protein: CATQGTSGTYEQYF; CDR3 DNA: TGTGCCACCCAAGGGACTAGCGGGACCTACGAGCAGTACTTC
J gene: TRBJ2-7; D gene: TRBD2; clone size: NA; V gene: TRBV13; CDR3 protein: CASSLGQRLAGWSTYEQYF; CDR3 DNA: TGTGCCAGCAGCTTAGGCCAGAGACTAGCGGGATGGTCCACCTACGAGCAGTACTTC
J gene: TRBJ1-2; D gene: NA; clone size: NA; V gene: TRBV9; CDR3 protein: CASSTPGQYGYTF; CDR3 DNA: TGTGCCAGCAGCACCCCGGGACAATATGGCTACACCTTC
J gene: TRBJ2-6; D gene: NA; clone size: few; V gene: TRBV14; CDR3 protein: CASSQDRDVSGANVLTF; CDR3 DNA: TGTGCCAGCAGCCAAGACAGGGATGTCTCTGGGGCCAACGTCCTGACTTTC
J gene: TRBJ1-5; D gene: NA; clone size: NA; V gene: TRBV28; CDR3 protein: CASSGTWQPQHF; CDR3 DNA: TGTGCCAGCAGCGGAACATGGCAGCCCCAGCATTTT
J gene: TRBJ2-1; D gene: NA; clone size: few; V gene: TRBV7-2; CDR3 protein: CASSLRAEQFF; CDR3 DNA: TGTGCCAGCAGCTTGAGGGCCGAGCAGTTCTTC
J gene: TRBJ2-1; D gene: NA; clone size: NA; V gene: TRBV6-6; CDR3 protein: CASSSAEQFF; CDR3 DNA: TGTGCCAGCAGCTCAGCGGAGCAGTTCTTC
J gene: TRBJ2-1; D gene: NA; clone size: NA; V gene: TRBV27; CDR3 protein: CASSVRDIGHDLKNEQFF; CDR3 DNA: TGTGCCAGCAGTGTCCGGGACATCGGTCATGACCTAAAGAATGAGCAGTTCTTC
J gene: TRBJ1-5; D gene: TRBD1; clone size: NA; V gene: TRBV20-1; CDR3 protein: CSARNTRTGEGQPQHF; CDR3 DNA: TGCAGTGCTCGGAATACTCGGACAGGGGAAGGGCAGCCCCAGCATTTT
J gene: TRBJ2-7; D gene: TRBD2; clone size: NA; V gene: TRBV20-1; CDR3 protein: CSAPGAGLAGLYEQYF; CDR3 DNA: TGCAGTGCCCCCGGAGCCGGGCTAGCGGGACTTTACGAGCAGTACTTC
J gene: TRBJ2-1; D gene: TRBD1; clone size: NA; V gene: TRBV2; CDR3 protein: CASNEQGVRDEQFF; CDR3 DNA: TGTGCCAGCAACGAACAGGGGGTTCGGGATGAGCAGTTCTTC
J gene: TRBJ2-5; D gene: NA; clone size: few; V gene: TRBV11-2; CDR3 protein: CASGPTGTTRWETQYF; CDR3 DNA: TGTGCCAGCGGACCAACCGGGACAACCCGTTGGGAGACCCAGTACTTC
J gene: TRBJ1-5; D gene: NA; clone size: NA; V gene: TRBV18; CDR3 protein: CASSPDQLSNQPQHF; CDR3 DNA: TGTGCCAGCTCACCGGATCAGCTTAGCAATCAGCCCCAGCATTTT
J gene: TRBJ1-2; D gene: TRBD1; clone size: few; V gene: TRBV5-8; CDR3 protein: CASSRRDRVYYGYTF; CDR3 DNA: TGTGCCAGCAGCCGACGGGACAGGGTTTACTATGGCTACACCTTC
J gene: TRBJ2-1; D gene: NA; clone size: few; V gene: TRBV25-1; CDR3 protein: CASSEVIEQFF; CDR3 DNA: TGTGCCAGCAGTGAGGTCATTGAGCAGTTCTTC
J gene: TRBJ2-1; D gene: NA; clone size: NA; V gene: TRBV29-1; CDR3 protein: CSVGKGGSTYNEQFF; CDR3 DNA: TGCAGCGTTGGCAAGGGGGGTTCGACCTACAATGAGCAGTTCTTC
J gene: TRBJ2-3; D gene: TRBD2; clone size: many; V gene: TRBV20-1; CDR3 protein: CSAIATSGSTDTQYF; CDR3 DNA: TGCAGTGCTATCGCGACTAGCGGGAGCACAGATACGCAGTATTTT
J gene: TRBJ2-7; D gene: TRBD2; clone size: NA; V gene: TRBV20-1; CDR3 protein: CSALQTSGSDPHEQYF; CDR3 DNA: TGCAGTGCTCTCCAGACTAGCGGGAGTGACCCGCACGAGCAGTACTTC